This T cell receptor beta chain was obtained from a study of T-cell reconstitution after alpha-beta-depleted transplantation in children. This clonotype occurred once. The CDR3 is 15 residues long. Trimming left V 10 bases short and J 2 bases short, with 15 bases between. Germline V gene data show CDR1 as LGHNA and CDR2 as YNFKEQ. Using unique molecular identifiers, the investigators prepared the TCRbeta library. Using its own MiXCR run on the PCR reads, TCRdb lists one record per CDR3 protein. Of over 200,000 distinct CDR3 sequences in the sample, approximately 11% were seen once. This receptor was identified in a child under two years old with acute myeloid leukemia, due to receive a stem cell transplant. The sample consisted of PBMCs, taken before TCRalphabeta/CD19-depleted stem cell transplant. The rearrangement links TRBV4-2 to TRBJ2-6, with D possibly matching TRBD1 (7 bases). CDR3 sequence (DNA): TGTGCCATGGGCCAGGGGGGCCCTGGGGCCAACGTCCTGACTTTC. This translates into CAMGQGGPGANVLTF.